Included here is one TCR beta chain sequence, with context. What it binds is not known. Profiling relied on immunoSEQ multiplex PCR, and the TCRdb table lists in-frame clones only, not all of them. The sample contains roughly 130,000 clones, around 90% of which appear only once. The source of the sample is a study of T cell responses to AZD1222 COVID-19 vaccine. Study outcomes and limitations: CD4 TCRs covered the whole spike, strongest at regions 160-218 and 743-854. Spike-specific TCR breadth and depth were elevated following two AZD1222 doses.

The CDR3 length is 11 residues. Germline V gene data show CDR1 as SQVTM and CDR2 as ANQGSEA. Deletions cut 1 base from V and 6 bases from J, with 6 bases between. V gene TRBV29-1 combines with J gene TRBJ1-2; D gene ambiguous. Sequences were derived from peripheral blood, sampled on day 0 of AZD1222 vaccination. The source is an adult in good health. The CDR3 loop is CSVEGGNGYTF. The CDR3 DNA sequence: TGCAGCGTTGAAGGAGGCAATGGCTACACCTTC.